These 20 T cell receptor beta chains were all obtained from the same sample, sequenced in a study of blood T cell repertoires in COVID-19. Produced via immunoSEQ multiplex PCR; TCRdb's table is partial and in-frame only. The table has about 180,000 clones, approximately 85% seen once. The sequenced material came from PBMCs or T cells enriched from blood (not recorded which). The source of these receptors is a woman in her late teens or twenties who had recovered from COVID-19.

The rearrangement links TRBV19 to TRBJ2-5, with 9 nucleotides matching TRBD1. The germline V gene has CDR1 LNHDA and CDR2 SQIVND (reference sequence). Trimming took 4 bases from V and 4 from J; bases not matched to a gene: 4. CDR3 length: 14 residues. The CDR3 sequence is CASSTDRGGETQYF. The CDR3, as DNA: TGTGCCAGTAGTACGGACAGGGGTGGAGAGACCCAGTACTTC.

Details on this clone: The sample contains more than one DNA sequence encoding this CDR3. V is TRBV4-2 and J is TRBJ2-7, with TRBD2 matching over 12 bases. CDR3 length: 15 amino acids. Per the germline V gene, CDR1 is LGHNA and CDR2 is YNFKEQ. J gave up 7 bases and V 1 base, and 5 bases lay outside the gene matches. DNA for the CDR3: TGTGCCAGCAGCCAAGGACTAGCGGGAGCTAATGAGCAGTACTTC. Encoded protein: CASSQGLAGANEQYF.

The V call is TRBV2, the J call TRBJ2-2; 11 nucleotides agree with TRBD1. Germline loops: CDR1 SNHLY, CDR2 FYNNEI. The V and J ends lost 6 bases and 5 bases, in that order; junction bases with no gene match: 8. The CDR3 contains 16 residues. CDR3 DNA: TGTGCCAGCAGGGGCGGACAGGGGGCAAGAACCGGGGAGCTGTTTTTT. Encoded protein: CASRGGQGARTGELFF.

The chain couples TRBV20-1 to TRBJ2-1; TRBD1 aligns across 9 bases. CDR3 length: 14 amino acids. Trimming took 3 bases from V and 10 from J; bases not matched to a gene: 10. Per germline, CDR1 DFQATT and CDR2 SNEGSKA (reference sequence). CDR3 bases: TGCAGTGCTAGTGTTCTACAGGGGGCATTGGAGCAGTTCTTC. It codes for CSASVLQGALEQFF.

The table lists this clone with a count of one. The rearrangement joins TRBV2 to TRBJ1-1, with D perhaps TRBD1 (6 bases). The CDR3 has 15 amino acids. Trimming removed 4 bases from V and 1 base from J, with 13 bases in between. Germline V CDR1 and CDR2: SNHLY, FYNNEI. In DNA form, the CDR3 reads TGTGCCAGCAGTGGCTCAACAGGGCCGAACACTGAAGCTTTCTTT. Encoded protein: CASSGSTGPNTEAFF.

V gene TRBV19 combines with J gene TRBJ2-7, with 7 nucleotides matching TRBD2. The junction had 5 bases not matched to a gene; V was cut back by 5 bases and J by 4 bases. CDR1 LNHDA and CDR2 SQIVND come from the germline V gene (reference sequence). The CDR3 covers 13 residues. The CDR3 DNA reads as TGTGCCAGTAGTGTGACAGCGGGATACGAGCAGTACTTC. Its protein is CASSVTAGYEQYF.

The rearrangement joins TRBV2 to TRBJ2-7; TRBD1 aligns across 9 bases. This CDR3 comprises 16 residues. With V trimmed by 8 bases and J by 1 base, 12 bases remained unmatched. Germline loops: CDR1 SNHLY, CDR2 FYNNEI. CDR3 amino acids: CASEENRGTGSYEQYF. In nucleotides, the CDR3 is TGTGCCAGCGAGGAAAACCGGGGGACAGGGTCCTACGAGCAGTACTTC.

The chain links TRBV5-1 to TRBJ2-3; tentative D call: TRBD2 (6 bases). Germline V gives CDR1 SGHRS, CDR2 YFSETQ. This CDR3 region has 13 residues. V lost 0 bases to trimming and J lost 4 bases, with 6 bases between them. Here the CDR3 DNA reads TGCGCCAGCAGCTTGGCGGGGGCAGATACGCAGTATTTT. It translates to CASSLAGADTQYF.

The rearrangement links TRBV7-9 to TRBJ2-5; 7 nucleotides line up with TRBD1. The CDR3 totals 12 residues. V lost 7 bases, J lost 2 bases, and 1 base stayed unmatched. Germline-derived CDR1 and CDR2 are SEHNR and FQNEAQ (reference sequence). The CDR3 DNA reads TGTGCCAGCAAGGGGGCACAAGAGACCCAGTACTTC. Translating it yields CASKGAQETQYF.

The rearrangement uses TRBV18 and TRBJ1-6; D ambiguous. V shed 0 bases and J shed 10 bases, with 13 bases lying between them. Germline CDR1 is KGHSH and CDR2 is LQKENI. CDR3 size: 15 residues. The CDR3 region has the DNA TGTGCCAGCTCACCACCAGACGGGGTCAAATCACCCCTCCACTTT. It is translated as CASSPPDGVKSPLHF.

This clone was seen many times. This chain joins TRBV10-3 and TRBJ2-3; a weak D match, TRBD1 (6 bases). Germline V gives CDR1 ENHRY, CDR2 SYGVKD. This CDR3 spans 14 amino acids. Trimming stripped 10 bases from V and 4 bases from J, with 18 bases between. The CDR3 sequence: CARLIQGLSDTQYF. In DNA form, the CDR3 reads TGTGCCAGGCTGATACAGGGTTTGTCAGATACGCAGTATTTT.

CDR3 nucleotides: TGTGCCATCAGTGAGGTCGGCGGGGGGGCCACAGATACGCAGTATTTT. It specifies CAISEVGGGATDTQYF. The chain carries TRBV10-3 and TRBJ2-3; 9 nucleotides agree with TRBD2. Germline V gene data show CDR1 as ENHRY and CDR2 as SYGVKD. Unmatched junction bases numbered 5, after V lost 2 bases and J lost 2 bases. CDR3 length: 16 residues.

The V call is TRBV6-5, the J call TRBJ1-2; 8 bases align to TRBD1. The germline V gene encodes CDR1 MNHEY and CDR2 SVGAGI. V was pared by 5 bases and J by 8 bases, with 13 bases of the junction left unmatched. The CDR3 sequence is 15 residues long. For the CDR3, the DNA is TGTGCCAGCAGTCAGCATATAGACAGGGGCGACGGCTACACCTTC. Translated: CASSQHIDRGDGYTF.

This clone has only a few counts. The chain links TRBV29-1 to TRBJ1-2; 8 bases align to TRBD1. The length of the CDR3 is 13 residues. V shed 6 bases and J 5 bases; nucleotides not matched to a gene: 8. Germline V CDR1 and CDR2: SQVTM, ANQGSEA. CDR3 protein: CSVTTGEGYGYTF. The DNA for the CDR3 is TGCAGCGTAACGACAGGGGAGGGGTATGGCTACACCTTC. The complete variable domain, with remaining parts taken from reference TRBV29-1 and TRBJ1-2, reads SAVISQKPSRDICQRGTSLTIQCQVDSQVTMMFWYRQQPGQSLTLIATANQGSEATYESGFVIDKFPISRPNLTFSTLTVSNMSPEDSSIYLCSVTTGEGYGYTFGSGTRLTVV.

This clone was detected once. The chain links TRBV9 to TRBJ2-3, with 15 bases identical to TRBD2. The CDR3 spans 20 residues. The trim removed 2 bases at V and 3 bases at J, leaving 13 bases unmatched. The V gene's germline CDR1 is SGDLS and CDR2 YYNGEE. CDR3 loop: CASSVIGGLAGGPGTDTQYF. The CDR3 DNA is TGTGCCAGCAGCGTCATAGGAGGACTAGCGGGGGGGCCGGGGACAGATACGCAGTATTTT.

The gene calls are TRBV4-3 and TRBJ2-3, with 7 bases matching TRBD1. This CDR3 region has 16 residues. CDR1 LGHNA and CDR2 YSLEER come from the germline V gene. With 1 base clipped from V and 4 bases from J, the junction kept 8 bases outside the gene matches. CDR3 protein: CASSQAGTAIADTQYF. The DNA of the CDR3 is TGCGCCAGCAGCCAAGCAGGGACAGCAATAGCAGATACGCAGTATTTT.

The chain joins TRBV5-4 to TRBJ1-6; D remains ambiguous. Trimming shortened V by 2 bases and J by 3 bases, and 12 bases separated the two germline ends. Germline V gene sequence: CDR1 SGHNT, CDR2 YYREEE (reference sequence). The CDR3 contains 16 residues. CDR3 region: CASSLKTGFYNSPLHF. The CDR3 DNA reads as TGTGCCAGCAGCTTAAAAACGGGTTTCTATAATTCACCCCTCCACTTT.

This chain uses TRBV7-3 with TRBJ2-7; 9 positions agree with TRBD1. The germline V gene encodes CDR1 SGHTA and CDR2 FQGTGA. The CDR3 runs 15 residues. V trimming: 2 bases; J trimming: 1 base; junction bases outside the gene matches: 3. Written as DNA, the CDR3 is TGTGCCAGCAGCTTATCTGGACAGGGGTCCTACGAGCAGTACTTC. Encoded protein: CASSLSGQGSYEQYF.

This clone is a singleton in its sample. The rearrangement links TRBV27 to TRBJ2-1; 12 positions match TRBD2. The CDR3 runs 14 residues. With V trimmed by 5 bases and J by 4 bases, 0 bases remained unmatched. Germline-derived CDR1 and CDR2 are MNHEY and SMNVEV (reference sequence). The CDR3 region is CASSGTSGYNEQFF. The CDR3 DNA reads TGTGCCAGCAGTGGGACTAGCGGGTACAATGAGCAGTTCTTC.

This chain joins TRBV12-3 or TRBV12-4 and TRBJ1-1; D gene uncertain. Trimming took 0 bases from V and 10 from J, leaving 6 bases between them. The CDR3 has 11 amino acids. The CDR3 DNA reads TGTGCCAGCAGTTTAGCGGAGTCAGCTTTCTTT. It codes for CASSLAESAFF.